This TCR beta chain stems from a study of human T cells and chemical hapten exposure. Study-wide findings and caveats: Controls had significantly fewer large CDR3 similarity clusters than were formed by expanded TCRs.

MiXCR was run by TCRdb on the RACE reads, yielding one entry per CDR3 protein. Of 150,000 to 200,000 distinct CDR3 sequences in the sample, about 25% are singletons; the top ten hold over 2%. Time point of the sample: patch test 3, about 24 weeks after DPC sensitization. The treatment: therapeutic diphenylcyclopropenone sensitization with weekly scalp DPC. As concerns this clonotype: Antigen specificity is unknown.

This sample comprised whole blood, obtained in connection with sensitization to the hapten diphenylcyclopropenone (DPC). The source is a woman aged 40 to 55 with alopecia areata. Some clones in this sample may be carry-over from other donors' samples.

Here the CDR3 reads CASSPATVNYGYTF. CDR3 DNA sequence: TGTGCCAGCAGTCCGGCGACGGTTAACTATGGCTACACCTTC. The V call is TRBV27, the J call TRBJ1-2, with D uncertain. The ends were cut back, 5 bases at V and 1 base at J, with 11 bases in the middle. The germline V gene has CDR1 MNHEY and CDR2 SMNVEV (reference sequence). CDR3 length equals 14 residues.